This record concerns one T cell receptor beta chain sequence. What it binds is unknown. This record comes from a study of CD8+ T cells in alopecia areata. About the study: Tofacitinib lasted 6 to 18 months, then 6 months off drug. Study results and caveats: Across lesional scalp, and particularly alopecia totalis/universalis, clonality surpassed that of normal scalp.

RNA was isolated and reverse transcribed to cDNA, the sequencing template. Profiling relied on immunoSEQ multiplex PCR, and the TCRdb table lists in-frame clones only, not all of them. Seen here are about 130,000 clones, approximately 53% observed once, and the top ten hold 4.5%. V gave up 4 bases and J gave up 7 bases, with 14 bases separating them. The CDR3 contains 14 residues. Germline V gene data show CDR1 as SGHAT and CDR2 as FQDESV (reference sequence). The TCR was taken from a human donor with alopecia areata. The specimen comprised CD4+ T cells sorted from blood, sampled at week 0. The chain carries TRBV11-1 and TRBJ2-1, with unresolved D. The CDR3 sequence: CASSSSRARNEQFF. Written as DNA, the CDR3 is TGTGCCAGCAGCTCCAGCCGAGCGCGAAATGAGCAGTTCTTC.